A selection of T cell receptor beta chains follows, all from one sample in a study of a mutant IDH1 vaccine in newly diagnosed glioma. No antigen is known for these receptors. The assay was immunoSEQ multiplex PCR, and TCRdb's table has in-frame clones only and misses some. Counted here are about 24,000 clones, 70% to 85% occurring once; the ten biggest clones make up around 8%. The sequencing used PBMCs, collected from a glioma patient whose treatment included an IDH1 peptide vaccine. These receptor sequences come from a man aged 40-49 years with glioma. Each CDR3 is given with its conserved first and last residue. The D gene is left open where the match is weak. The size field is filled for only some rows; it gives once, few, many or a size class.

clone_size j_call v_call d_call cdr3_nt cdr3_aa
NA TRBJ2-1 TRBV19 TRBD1 TGTGCCAGCAAGGACAGGGGGCGGAACAATGAGCAGTTCTTC CASKDRGRNNEQFF
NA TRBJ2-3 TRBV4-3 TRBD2 TGCGCCAGCAGCCAACTAGCGGGAGAGATGGGGGATACGCAGTATTTT CASSQLAGEMGDTQYF
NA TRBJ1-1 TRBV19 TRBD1 TGTGCCAGTAGTATACAGGGGGCAATCACTGAAGCTTTCTTT CASSIQGAITEAFF
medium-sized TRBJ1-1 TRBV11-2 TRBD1 TGTGCCAGCAGCTTAGGCAGGGGGTACACTGAAGCTTTCTTT CASSLGRGYTEAFF
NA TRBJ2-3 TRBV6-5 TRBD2 TGTGCCAGCAGCTCCCTAGCGGAGAGCACAGATACGCAGTATTTT CASSSLAESTDTQYF
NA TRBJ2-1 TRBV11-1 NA TGTGCCAGCACCCCCCCCGGGCTAGCGAGCAACAATGAGCAGTTCTTC CASTPPGLASNNEQFF
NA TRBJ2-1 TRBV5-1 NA TGCGCCAGCAGCTTGGGTGGGTCAGCTGAGCAGTTCTTC CASSLGGSAEQFF
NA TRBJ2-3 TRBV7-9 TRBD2 TGTGCCAGCAGCCCCGGGGGAGCGGGAGGGCCCACAGATACGCAGTATTTT CASSPGGAGGPTDTQYF
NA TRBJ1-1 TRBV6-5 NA TGTGCCAGCAGTTACAGGGAGATGAACACTGAAGCTTTCTTT CASSYREMNTEAFF
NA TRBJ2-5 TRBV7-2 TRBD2 TGTGCCAGCAGTCCCGCGGGAGTTAGGGAGACCCAGTACTTC CASSPAGVRETQYF
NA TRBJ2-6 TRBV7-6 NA TGTGCCAGCAGTCCGGTTGATACAGGGACTGGGGCCAACGTCCTGACTTTC CASSPVDTGTGANVLTF
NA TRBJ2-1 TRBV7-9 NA TGTGCCAGCAGCCCCCTAACCCCTGGGGATGAGCAGTTCTTC CASSPLTPGDEQFF
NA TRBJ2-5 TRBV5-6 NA TGTGCCAGCAGCCCCCCCGGTATGGACCTTCTGGCAGCCCAGTACTTC CASSPPGMDLLAAQYF
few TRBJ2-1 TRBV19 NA TGTGCCAGTGCCGGGGCCTCCTACAATGAGCAGTTCTTC CASAGASYNEQFF
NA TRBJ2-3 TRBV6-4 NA TGTGCCAGCAGTGACTCTATTGTGGGAGTTGGTACAGATACGCAGTATTTT CASSDSIVGVGTDTQYF
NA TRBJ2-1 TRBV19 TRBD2 TGTGCCACTTCCCAGCGGGGGGTAAACAATGAGCAGTTCTTC CATSQRGVNNEQFF
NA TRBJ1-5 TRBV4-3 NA TGCGCCAGCAGCCAAGGGTTGCGTCAGCCCCAGCATTTT CASSQGLRQPQHF
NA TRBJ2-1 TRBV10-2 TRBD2 TGCGCCAGCAGTGGGGGGGGCGGGAGGTCTGGGGAGCAGTTCTTC CASSGGGGRSGEQFF
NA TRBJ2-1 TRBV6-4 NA TGTGCCAGCAGTGGGGGCCCGAGCTCCTACAATGAGCAGTTCTTC CASSGGPSSYNEQFF
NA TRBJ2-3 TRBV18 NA TGTGCCAGCTCAGTGACGACAGGGAGGAGCACAGATACGCAGTATTTT CASSVTTGRSTDTQYF
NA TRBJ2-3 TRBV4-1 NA TGCGCCAGCAGCCAAGATTGGGGCAGGGCAGATGGAGATACGCAGTATTTT CASSQDWGRADGDTQYF
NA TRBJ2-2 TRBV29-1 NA TGCAGCGTTGGGGTATCCGCGGGCACCGGGGAGCTGTTTTTT CSVGVSAGTGELFF
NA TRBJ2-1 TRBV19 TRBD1 TGTGCCAGTAGTCCCAAACCGTGGACAGGGGGTAGCTCCTACAATGAGCAGTTCTTC CASSPKPWTGGSSYNEQFF
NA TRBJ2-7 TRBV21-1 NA TGTGCCAGCAGCCGACTAGTTACCTACGAGCAGTACTTC CASSRLVTYEQYF
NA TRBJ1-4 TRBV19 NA TGTGCCAGTAGATCGGGCAGCACTAATGAAAAACTGTTTTTT CASRSGSTNEKLFF
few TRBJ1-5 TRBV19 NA TGTGCCAGTAGTATTGGCAATCAGCCCCAGCATTTT CASSIGNQPQHF
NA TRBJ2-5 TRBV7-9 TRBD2 TGTGCCAGCAGCCCTGGCTCCGGGACTAGCGGGACGGAGACCCAGTACTTC CASSPGSGTSGTETQYF
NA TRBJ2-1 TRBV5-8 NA TGTGCCAGCAGCTTGAGGGCTCCCAATGAGCAGTTCTTC CASSLRAPNEQFF
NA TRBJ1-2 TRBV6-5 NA TGTGCCAGCAGCCAGGGAGGTGGCTACACCTTC CASSQGGGYTF
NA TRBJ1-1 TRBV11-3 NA TGTGCCAGCAGCCCCCAAACAGGGGAAGCTTTCTTT CASSPQTGEAFF
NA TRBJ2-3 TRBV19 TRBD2 TGTGCCAGTAGTATTATTTCTACTAGCGGGGGCGGGGGAGATACGCAGTATTTT CASSIISTSGGGGDTQYF
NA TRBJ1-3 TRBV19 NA TGTGCCAGTACTCACGTGAACCCTGGAAACACCATATATTTT CASTHVNPGNTIYF
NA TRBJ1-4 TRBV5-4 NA TGTGCCAGCAGCTTATGCAGAGCTATAAAGGAAAAACTGTTTTTT CASSLCRAIKEKLFF
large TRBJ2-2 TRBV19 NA TGTGCCAGTAGTATGGCGCTAGCAAACACCGGGGAGCTGTTTTTT CASSMALANTGELFF
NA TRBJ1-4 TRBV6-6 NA TGTGCCAGCAGCCCGGGGGGGGCTAATGAAAAACTGTTTTTT CASSPGGANEKLFF
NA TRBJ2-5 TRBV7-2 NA TGTGCCAGCAGCTTATATAGGGGACAAGAGACCCAGTACTTC CASSLYRGQETQYF
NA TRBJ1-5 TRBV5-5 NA TGTGCCAGCAGCTTGTCTGGGAGCAATCAGCCCCAGCATTTT CASSLSGSNQPQHF
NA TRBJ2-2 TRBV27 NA TGTGCCACCTCTCCCGAGGCCAACACCGGGGAGCTGTTTTTT CATSPEANTGELFF
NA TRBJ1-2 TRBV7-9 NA TGTGCCAGCAGCTTAAGTGCCAGCGGAAACCTTAACTATGGCTACACCTTC CASSLSASGNLNYGYTF
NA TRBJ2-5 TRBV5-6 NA TGTGCCAGCAGCTCAGGAGGGTCCCAAGAGACCCAGTACTTC CASSSGGSQETQYF
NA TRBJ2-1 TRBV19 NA TGTGCCAGTAGTATTCAGAGGGCCAACGAGCAGTTCTTC CASSIQRANEQFF
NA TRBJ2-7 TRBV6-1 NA TGTGCCAGCAGTTGGGGGGCCCGGTCCTACGAGCAGTACTTC CASSWGARSYEQYF
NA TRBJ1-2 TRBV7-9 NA TGTGCCAGCAGCTTAGCCGGCACTAACTATGGCTACACCTTC CASSLAGTNYGYTF
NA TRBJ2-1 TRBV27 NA TGTGCCAGCAAGTACGGGGGCTACAATGAGCAGTTCTTC CASKYGGYNEQFF
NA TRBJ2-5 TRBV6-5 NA TGTGCCAGCAGCTATCCTCAAGAGACCCAGTACTTC CASSYPQETQYF
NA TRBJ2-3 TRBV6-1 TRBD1 TGTGCCAGCAACCCCGGGACAGGGGGCACAGATACGCAGTATTTT CASNPGTGGTDTQYF
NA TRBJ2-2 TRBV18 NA TGTGCCAGCTCACCACCGGGACCCGAGGACACCGGGGAGCTGTTTTTT CASSPPGPEDTGELFF
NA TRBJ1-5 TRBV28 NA TGTGCCAGCAGTTCGCCAAAAGACAGACTCAATCAGCCCCAGCATTTT CASSSPKDRLNQPQHF
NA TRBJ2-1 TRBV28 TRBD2 TGTGCCAGCAGTTCTAGCGGGAGGGAAAATGAGCAGTTCTTC CASSSSGRENEQFF
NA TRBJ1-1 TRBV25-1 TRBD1 TGTGCCACCCCAGGGGGGGACACTGAAGCTTTCTTT CATPGGDTEAFF
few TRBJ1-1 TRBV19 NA TGTGCCAGTAGTGTCAGGGGCGACACTGAAGCTTTCTTT CASSVRGDTEAFF
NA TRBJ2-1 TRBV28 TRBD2 TGTGCCAGCAGTACCCGGACTAGCGGGAGGTACAAACGGGATGAGCAGTTCTTC CASSTRTSGRYKRDEQFF
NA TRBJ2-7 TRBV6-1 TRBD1 TGTGCCAGCAGTGCCGGGACAGGGGGCTTCTACGAGCAGTACTTC CASSAGTGGFYEQYF
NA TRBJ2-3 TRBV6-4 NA TGTGCCAGCAGTGACGCGGGCCCCACAGATACGCAGTATTTT CASSDAGPTDTQYF
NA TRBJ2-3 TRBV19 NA TGTGCCAGTAGTATTGGGGCGCGCTCTAGCACAGATACGCAGTATTTT CASSIGARSSTDTQYF